This paragraph covers one TCR beta chain sequence. The CDR3 runs 16 residues. The V segment lost 3 bases and the J segment 3 bases; nucleotides outside the gene matches: 5. Germline V gene sequence: CDR1 DFQATT, CDR2 SNEGSKA (reference sequence). The data belong to a study of blood T cells in healthy people across ages. PCR was performed a second time for 7 to 11 cycles using a sample-barcoded 5' primer and a J-beta primer mix. TCRdb itself ran the 5' RACE reads through MiXCR, one entry per CDR3 protein. Here the sample spans roughly 2 million distinct CDR3 sequences, 49% being singletons. The rearrangement links TRBV20-1 to TRBJ2-6, with TRBD1 matching 10 bases. This clonotype originated in a woman in her thirties or forties in good health. Material: blood. Written as DNA, the CDR3 is TGCAGTGCTAGTCGGGACAGGGGTGGTGGGGCCAACGTCCTGACTTTC. Protein sequence: CSASRDRGGGANVLTF.